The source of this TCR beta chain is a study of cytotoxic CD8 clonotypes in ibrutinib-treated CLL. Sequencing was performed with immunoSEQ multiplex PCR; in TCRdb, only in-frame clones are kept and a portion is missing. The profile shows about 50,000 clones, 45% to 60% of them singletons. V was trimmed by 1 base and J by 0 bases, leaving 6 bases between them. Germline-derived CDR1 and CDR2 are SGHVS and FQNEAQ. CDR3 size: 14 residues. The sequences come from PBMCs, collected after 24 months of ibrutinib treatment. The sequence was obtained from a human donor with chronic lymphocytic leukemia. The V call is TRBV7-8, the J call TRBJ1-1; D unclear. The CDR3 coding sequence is TGTGCCAGCAGCTTAGGACACATGAACACTGAAGCTTTCTTT. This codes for CASSLGHMNTEAFF. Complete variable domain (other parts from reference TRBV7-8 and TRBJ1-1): GAGVSQSPRYKVAKRGQDVALRCDPISGHVSLFWYQQALGQGPEFLTYFQNEAQLDKSGLPSDRFFAERPEGSVSTLKIQRTQQEDSAVYLCASSLGHMNTEAFFGQGTRLTVV.